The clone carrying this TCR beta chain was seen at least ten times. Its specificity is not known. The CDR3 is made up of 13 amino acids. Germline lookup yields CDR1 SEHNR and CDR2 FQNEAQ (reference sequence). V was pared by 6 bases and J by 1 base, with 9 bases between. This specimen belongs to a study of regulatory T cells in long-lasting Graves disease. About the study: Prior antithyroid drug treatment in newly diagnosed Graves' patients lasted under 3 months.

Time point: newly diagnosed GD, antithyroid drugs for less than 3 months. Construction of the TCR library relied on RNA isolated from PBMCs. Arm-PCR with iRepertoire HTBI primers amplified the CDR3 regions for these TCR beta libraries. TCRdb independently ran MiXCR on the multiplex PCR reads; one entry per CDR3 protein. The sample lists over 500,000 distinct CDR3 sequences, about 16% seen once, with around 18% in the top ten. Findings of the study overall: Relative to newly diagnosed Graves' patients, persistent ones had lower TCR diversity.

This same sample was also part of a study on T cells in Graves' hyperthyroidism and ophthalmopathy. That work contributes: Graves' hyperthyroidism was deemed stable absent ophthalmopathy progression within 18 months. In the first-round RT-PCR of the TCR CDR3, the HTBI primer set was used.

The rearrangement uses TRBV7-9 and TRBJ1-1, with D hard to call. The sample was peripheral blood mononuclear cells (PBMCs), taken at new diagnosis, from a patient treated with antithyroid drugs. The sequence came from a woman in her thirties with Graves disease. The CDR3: CASSFEGNTEAFF. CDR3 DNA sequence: TGTGCCAGCAGTTTTGAAGGGAACACTGAAGCTTTCTTT.